Listed below are T cell receptor beta chains from one sample, sequenced in a study of T cells in Graves' hyperthyroidism and ophthalmopathy. TCRdb analysed the multiplex PCR reads with MiXCR anew, one entry per CDR3 protein. Of 600,000 to 800,000 distinct CDR3 sequences in the sample, approximately 40% were seen once. What was sequenced was blood. The receptors stem from a woman aged 40 to 50 with Graves' hyperthyroidism. Each CDR3 is given with its conserved first and last residue. The order of the fields is J gene, clone size, D gene, V gene, CDR3 DNA, CDR3 protein. The D gene is left open where the match is weak. Not all rows give a size; the values are once, few, many and, for expanded clones, a class.

TRBJ2-2	.	TRBD1	TRBV10-3	TGTGCCACGGGACAGCACGTTCGAGGGAAGCTGTTTTTT	CATGQHVRGKLFF
TRBJ2-1	.	.	TRBV24-1	TGTGCCACGGGGGAACCCTCCTACAATGAGCAGTTCTTC	CATGEPSYNEQFF
TRBJ2-5	.	.	TRBV24-1	TGTGCCAGCAGCCCCCTAGCGACAGTCCAAGAGACCCAGTACTTC	CASSPLATVQETQYF
TRBJ1-1	.	.	TRBV13	TGTGCCAGCAGCCACGGAAGGGTGGGCACTGAAGCTTTCTTT	CASSHGRVGTEAFF
TRBJ2-2	few	TRBD2	TRBV19	TGTGCCACGCAAGGAGGGGCGGGGGGGGACGGGGAGCTGTTTTTT	CATQGGAGGDGELFF
TRBJ2-2	once	TRBD1	TRBV12-3/TRBV12-4	TGTGCCACCTCGAGAGGACAGGGGAGCGACACCGGGGAGCTGTTTTTT	CATSRGQGSDTGELFF
TRBJ2-7	many	.	TRBV5-1	TGCGCCAGCAGTTATCCCGGCGGAGCCTACGAGCAGTACTTC	CASSYPGGAYEQYF
TRBJ2-1	.	TRBD1	TRBV10-3	TGTGCCATCAGTGAGGGAAGGACAGGGGTGAACAATGAGCAGTTCTTC	CAISEGRTGVNNEQFF
TRBJ1-4	.	.	TRBV11-2	TGTGCCAGCAGCCGAGGACAGTATGCAACTAATGAAAAACTGTTTTTT	CASSRGQYATNEKLFF
TRBJ1-3	few	TRBD1	TRBV6-1	TGTGCCAGCAGTTTGGGACAGTCGGGTTCTGGAAACACCATATATTTT	CASSLGQSGSGNTIYF
TRBJ1-1	.	.	TRBV5-8	TGTGCCAGCAGCTTTGACAGATTCATGACAAGGGCTTTCTTT	CASSFDRFMTRAFF
TRBJ2-5	few	.	TRBV12-3/TRBV12-4	TGTGCCAGCAGTTACCAGGGGACCCAGTACTTC	CASSYQGTQYF
TRBJ1-2	.	TRBD1	TRBV10-1	TGTGCCAGCTCACTTTATGCCGGTTTGGGACAGGCCAACTATGGCTACACCTTC	CASSLYAGLGQANYGYTF
TRBJ1-1	many	TRBD1	TRBV19	TGTGCCAGTAGTATTTTGAGGGGGCAGGGTGGGACTGAAGCTTTCTTT	CASSILRGQGGTEAFF
TRBJ2-6	few	.	TRBV6-5	TGTGCCAGCAGTTCCGGGGCAAGCTCTGGGGCCAACGTCCTGACTTTC	CASSSGASSGANVLTF
TRBJ1-6	few	TRBD1	TRBV12-3/TRBV12-4	TGTGCCAGCAGGACAGGGGCGGGAAATTCACCCCTCCACTTT	CASRTGAGNSPLHF
TRBJ2-7	many	TRBD1	TRBV7-2	TGTGCCAGCAGACAGGGGGCGGCCTACGAGCAGTACTTC	CASRQGAAYEQYF
TRBJ2-7	many	.	TRBV4-2	TGTGCCAGCAGTCGCGAGTTGAGCATCGACGAGCAGTACTTC	CASSRELSIDEQYF
TRBJ2-3	.	TRBD2	TRBV24-1	TGTGCCACCAGTGATGAGCGGGGGGGAGGCACAGATACGCAGTATTTT	CATSDERGGGTDTQYF
TRBJ1-2	few	TRBD1	TRBV9	TGTGCCAGCAGCCCCGACAGGGCTCACTCTAACTATGGCTACACCTTC	CASSPDRAHSNYGYTF